The T cell receptor (beta chain) described here comes from a study of OX40 agonist ivuxolimab in advanced cancers. Turning to the study itself: The patients got ivuxolimab, which is an agonistic anti-OX40 (CD134) antibody. Partial responses occurred in Three dose-escalation patients, one with hepatocellular carcinoma and two with cutaneous melanoma. The study's findings and limits: In a subset of nonresponders, normalized T-cell clonal expansion was also low.

As concerns this clone: Antigen: not known.

Clones were read by immunoSEQ multiplex PCR, and TCRdb kept only the in-frame ones, dropping some. Among tens of thousands of clones listed, around 94% were seen once. The source is an adult with an advanced solid tumor such as melanoma, head and neck, liver or kidney cancer. The sample was CD4+ or CD8+ T cells sorted from blood, taken in a trial of the OX40 agonist ivuxolimab.

The CDR3 sequence is CASSPSGLAGSYEQYF. CDR3 nucleotide sequence: TGTGCCAGCAGCCCGTCGGGACTAGCGGGCTCCTACGAGCAGTACTTC. The chain employs TRBV7-3 and TRBJ2-5; the match to TRBD2 covers 12 bases. The assigned J gene may be wrong: the sequence end matches TRBJ2-7 better. CDR1 SGHTA and CDR2 FQGTGA come from the germline V gene. This CDR3 is 16 amino acids long.